This entry lists 11 T cell receptor beta chains sequenced from one sample in a study of T cell responses to AZD1222 COVID-19 vaccine. Assay used: immunoSEQ multiplex PCR; TCRdb lists only in-frame clones, some missing. The table includes about 190,000 clones, 94% detected once. This material consisted of peripheral blood, taken on day 0 of AZD1222 vaccination. These receptor sequences come from an adult in good health.

The chain carries TRBV27 and TRBJ2-7; D is perhaps TRBD1 (6 bases). The CDR3 length is 13 residues. The germline V gene has CDR1 MNHEY and CDR2 SMNVEV (reference sequence). With 3 bases removed from V and 5 bases from J, the gap between germline ends came to 11 bases. CDR3 protein: CASSFYRENEQYF. The CDR3 DNA sequence: TGTGCCAGCAGTTTCTACAGGGAGAACGAGCAGTACTTC.

This clone was seen just once. The chain is built from TRBV7-2 and TRBJ2-7, with TRBD2 as a possible D gene (5 bases). CDR3 length equals 15 residues. From germline, CDR1 is SGHTA and CDR2 FQGNSA. V lost 6 bases to trimming and J lost 7 bases, with 22 bases between them. The CDR3 nucleotides read TGTGCCAGCAGTCCTGTCGGGGTTTGGGATAGGGAGCAGTACTTC. Its translation: CASSPVGVWDREQYF. Using reference TRBV7-2 and TRBJ2-7 for the parts outside the CDR3, the full variable domain is GAGVSQSPSNKVTEKGKDVELRCDPISGHTALYWYRQSLGQGLEFLIYFQGNSAPDKSGLPSDRFSAERTGGSVSTLTIQRTQQEDSAVYLCASSPVGVWDREQYFGPGTRLTVT.

This clone was recorded once. V gene TRBV6-1 combines with J gene TRBJ2-7; the match to TRBD2 covers 10 bases. The V and J ends lost 3 bases and 2 bases, in that order; junction bases with no gene match: 4. Germline loops: CDR1 MNHNS, CDR2 SASEGT. This CDR3 has 15 residues. The chain's CDR3 is CASSDRAGGPYEQYF. The CDR3 DNA reads as TGTGCCAGCAGTGATAGAGCGGGAGGGCCCTACGAGCAGTACTTC.

This chain links TRBV5-1 with TRBJ1-2; a possible D gene is TRBD1 (5 bases). This CDR3 has 14 residues. CDR1 SGHRS and CDR2 YFSETQ come from the germline V gene. The ends were cut back, 2 bases at V and 8 bases at J, with 16 bases in the middle. The CDR3 nucleotides read TGCGCCAGCAGCTTTACCGGGACGGCCTTCGGCTACACCTTC. Protein product: CASSFTGTAFGYTF.

The chain carries TRBV5-5 and TRBJ2-4, with D perhaps matching TRBD1 or TRBD2 (5 bases each). The germline V gene has CDR1 SGHKS and CDR2 YYEKEE (reference sequence). This CDR3 has 13 amino acids. Trimming removed 3 bases at V and 8 bases at J, with 12 bases between. CDR3: CASSSKGTDIQYF. Written as DNA, the CDR3 is TGTGCCAGCAGCTCCAAGGGGACGGACATTCAGTACTTC.

The rearrangement uses TRBV28 and TRBJ2-3; D gene uncertain. The CDR3 runs 14 residues. Germline V lookup: CDR1 MDHEN, CDR2 SYDVKM. Deletions cut 5 bases from V and 2 bases from J, with 11 bases between. The CDR3 spells CASSRQRFTDTQYF. The CDR3 DNA follows: TGTGCCAGCAGTCGCCAGCGATTCACAGATACGCAGTATTTT.

The CDR3 nucleotides read TGTGCCAGCAGCCACCCCTGGGCGGGAGGAAATGAAAAACTGTTTTTT. The encoded protein is CASSHPWAGGNEKLFF. The J gene is TRBJ1-4, the V gene TRBV3-1 (or the pseudogene TRBV3-2); D is unresolved. Germline loops: CDR1 LGHDT, CDR2 YNNKEL (reference sequence). Deletions cut 3 bases from V and 5 bases from J, with 16 bases between. This CDR3 comprises 16 residues.

The rearrangement links TRBV5-4 to TRBJ2-3; no clear D. The CDR3 covers 12 residues. V lost 4 bases and J lost 1, with 4 bases in between. Germline V CDR1 and CDR2: SGHNT, YYREEE (reference sequence). CDR3 loop: CASSVGTDTQYF. CDR3 DNA sequence: TGTGCCAGCAGCGTAGGCACAGATACGCAGTATTTT. Full variable domain (outside the CDR3, taken from reference TRBV5-4 and TRBJ2-3): ETGVTQSPTHLIKTRGQQVTLRCSSQSGHNTVSWYQQALGQGPQFIFQYYREEENGRGNFPPRFSGLQFPNYSSELNVNALELDDSALYLCASSVGTDTQYFGPGTRLTVL.

The V and J genes are TRBV7-3 and TRBJ2-1; TRBD2 matches 8 bases. The CDR3 sequence is 17 residues long. The ends lost 6 bases at V and 3 bases at J; junction bases unmatched: 13. Looked up from germline, CDR1 is SGHTA and CDR2 is FQGTGA. The CDR3 nucleotides read TGTGCCAGCAGTCCTCTTCCGGTAGCGGGATTCTACAATGAGCAGTTCTTC. Translation: CASSPLPVAGFYNEQFF.

V gene TRBV21-1 combines with J gene TRBJ1-2; the table's D call TRBD1 went unverified against the DNA. TRBV21-1 is designated a pseudogene. There are 15 residues in the CDR3. Here the CDR3 reads CASSTIGQGAPGYTF. DNA of the CDR3: TGTGCCAGCAGCACAATCGGACAGGGGGCGCCTGGCTACACCTTC.

The chain recombines TRBV6-2 or TRBV6-3 with TRBJ2-7; tentatively, D is TRBD1 or TRBD2 (5 bases each). The CDR3 has 16 amino acids. Germline V gene lookup returns CDR1 MNHEY and CDR2 SVGEGT. V gave up 5 bases and J gave up 1 base, with 18 bases separating them. The CDR3, as DNA: TGTGCCAGCAGTCTGAGGGGCCAGGATTCATCCTACGAGCAGTACTTC. Translated, it gives CASSLRGQDSSYEQYF.